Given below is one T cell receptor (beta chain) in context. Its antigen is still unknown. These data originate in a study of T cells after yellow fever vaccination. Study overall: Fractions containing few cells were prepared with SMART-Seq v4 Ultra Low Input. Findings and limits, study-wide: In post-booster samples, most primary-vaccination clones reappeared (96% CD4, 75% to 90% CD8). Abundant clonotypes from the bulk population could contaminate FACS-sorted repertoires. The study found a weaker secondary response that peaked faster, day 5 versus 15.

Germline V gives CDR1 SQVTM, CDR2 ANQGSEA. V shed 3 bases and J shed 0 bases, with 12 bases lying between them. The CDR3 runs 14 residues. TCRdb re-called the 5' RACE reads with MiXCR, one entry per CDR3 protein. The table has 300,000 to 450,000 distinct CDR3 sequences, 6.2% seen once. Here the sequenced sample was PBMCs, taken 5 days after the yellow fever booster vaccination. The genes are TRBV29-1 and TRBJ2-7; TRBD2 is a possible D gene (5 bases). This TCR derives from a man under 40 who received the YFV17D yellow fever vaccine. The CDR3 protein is CSVEEDSSSYEQYF. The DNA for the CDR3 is TGCAGCGTTGAGGAGGACTCAAGCTCCTACGAGCAGTACTTC.